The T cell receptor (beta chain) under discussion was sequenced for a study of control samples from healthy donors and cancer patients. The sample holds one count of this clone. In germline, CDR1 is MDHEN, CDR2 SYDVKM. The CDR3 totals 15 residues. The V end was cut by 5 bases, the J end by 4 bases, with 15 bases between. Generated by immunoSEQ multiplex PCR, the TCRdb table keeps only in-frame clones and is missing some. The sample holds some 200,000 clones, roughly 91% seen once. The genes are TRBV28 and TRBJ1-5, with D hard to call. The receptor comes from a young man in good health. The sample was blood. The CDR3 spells CASSTPGGNNQPQHF. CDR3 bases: TGTGCCAGCAGTACCCCGGGAGGAAATAATCAGCCCCAGCATTTT.